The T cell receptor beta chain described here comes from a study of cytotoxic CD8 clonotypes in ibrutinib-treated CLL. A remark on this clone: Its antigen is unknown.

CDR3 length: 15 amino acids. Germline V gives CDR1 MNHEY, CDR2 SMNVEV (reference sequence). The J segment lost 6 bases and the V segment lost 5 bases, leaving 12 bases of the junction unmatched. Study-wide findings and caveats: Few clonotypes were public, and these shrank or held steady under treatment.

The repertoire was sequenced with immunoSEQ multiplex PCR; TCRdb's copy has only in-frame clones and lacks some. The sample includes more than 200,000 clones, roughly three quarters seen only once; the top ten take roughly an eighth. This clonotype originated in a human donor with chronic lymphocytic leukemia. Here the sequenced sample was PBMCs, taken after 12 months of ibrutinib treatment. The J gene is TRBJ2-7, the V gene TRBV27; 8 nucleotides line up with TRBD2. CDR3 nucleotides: TGTGCCAGCAGTCTTCATAACGGGAGGGTTTCCGAGCAGTACTTC. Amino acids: CASSLHNGRVSEQYF.